This record concerns one T cell receptor beta chain sequence. This sample stems from a study of shared clonotypes between healthy human individuals. A split of CD4+ cells into CD45RA+ naive and CD45RA-negative memory subsets was performed. The CDR3 is made up of 12 amino acids. The V and J ends lost 4 bases and 7 bases respectively, with 10 bases between them. Germline V CDR1 and CDR2: MDHEN, SYDVKM. Measured with immunoSEQ multiplex PCR; TCRdb has only the in-frame clones, and not every one. The data contain roughly 520,000 clones, approximately 95% of them singletons. The chain has TRBV28 and TRBJ1-1; D gene unclear. The TCR originated in a young woman in good health. Sequenced input: naive CD4+ T cells sorted from blood. Noted subset: CD45RA+ positively selected. The CDR3 DNA sequence: TGTGCCAGCAGTTCGACGCCAGTTGAAGCTTTCTTT. Its protein is CASSSTPVEAFF. Full variable domain (rest looked up from reference TRBV28 and TRBJ1-1): DVKVTQSSRYLVKRTGEKVFLECVQDMDHENMFWYRQDPGLGLRLIYFSYDVKMKEKGDIPEGYSVSREKKERFSLILESASTNQTSMYLCASSSTPVEAFFGQGTRLTVV.